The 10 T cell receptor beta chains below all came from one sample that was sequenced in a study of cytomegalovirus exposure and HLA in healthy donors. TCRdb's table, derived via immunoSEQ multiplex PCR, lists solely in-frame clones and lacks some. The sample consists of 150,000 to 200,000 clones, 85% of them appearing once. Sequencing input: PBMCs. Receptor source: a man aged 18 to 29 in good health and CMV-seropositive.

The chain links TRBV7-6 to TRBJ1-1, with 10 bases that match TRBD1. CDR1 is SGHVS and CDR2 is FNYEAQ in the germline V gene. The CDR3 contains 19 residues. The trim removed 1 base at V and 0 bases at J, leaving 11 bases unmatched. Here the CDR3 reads CASSLDTGTGATMNTEAFF. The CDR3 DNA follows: TGTGCCAGCAGCTTAGACACCGGGACAGGGGCGACCATGAACACTGAAGCTTTCTTT.

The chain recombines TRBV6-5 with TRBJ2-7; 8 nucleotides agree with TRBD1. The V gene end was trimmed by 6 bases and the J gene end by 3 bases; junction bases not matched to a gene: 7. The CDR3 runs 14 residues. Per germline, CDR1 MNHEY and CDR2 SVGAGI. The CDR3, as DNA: TGTGCCAGCAGCACGACAGGGGCTAGCTACGAGCAGTACTTC. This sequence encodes CASSTTGASYEQYF.

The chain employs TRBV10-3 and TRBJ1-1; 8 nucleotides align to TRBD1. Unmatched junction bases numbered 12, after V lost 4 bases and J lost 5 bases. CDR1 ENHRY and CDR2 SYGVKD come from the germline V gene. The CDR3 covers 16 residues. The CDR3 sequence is CAISGTGKSYRTEAFF. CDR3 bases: TGTGCCATCAGTGGGACAGGGAAGTCATACCGGACTGAAGCTTTCTTT.

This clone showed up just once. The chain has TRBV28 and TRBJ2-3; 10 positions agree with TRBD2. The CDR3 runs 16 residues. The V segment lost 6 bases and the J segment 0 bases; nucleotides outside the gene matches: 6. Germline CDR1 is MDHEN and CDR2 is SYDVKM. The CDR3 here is CASRLGTSASTDTQYF. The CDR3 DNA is TGTGCCAGCAGACTCGGGACTAGCGCCAGCACAGATACGCAGTATTTT. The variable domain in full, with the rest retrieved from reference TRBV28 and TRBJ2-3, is DVKVTQSSRYLVKRTGEKVFLECVQDMDHENMFWYRQDPGLGLRLIYFSYDVKMKEKGDIPEGYSVSREKKERFSLILESASTNQTSMYLCASRLGTSASTDTQYFGPGTRLTVL.

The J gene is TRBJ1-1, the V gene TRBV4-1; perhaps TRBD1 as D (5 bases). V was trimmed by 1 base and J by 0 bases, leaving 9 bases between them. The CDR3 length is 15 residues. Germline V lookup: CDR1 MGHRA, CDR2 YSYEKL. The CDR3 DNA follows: TGCGCCAGCAGCCAAGCCGGGACTCTGAACACTGAAGCTTTCTTT. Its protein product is CASSQAGTLNTEAFF.

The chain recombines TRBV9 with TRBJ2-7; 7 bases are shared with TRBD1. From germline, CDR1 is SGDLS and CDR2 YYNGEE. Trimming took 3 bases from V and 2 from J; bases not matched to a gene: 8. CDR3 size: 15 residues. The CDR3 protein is CASSAFGDRTYEQYF. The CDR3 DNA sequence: TGTGCCAGCAGCGCCTTTGGGGACAGAACCTACGAGCAGTACTTC. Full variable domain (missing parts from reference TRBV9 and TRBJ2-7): DSGVTQTPKHLITATGQRVTLRCSPRSGDLSVYWYQQSLDQGLQFLIQYYNGEERAKGNILERFSAQQFPDLHSELNLSSLELGDSALYFCASSAFGDRTYEQYFGPGTRLTVT.

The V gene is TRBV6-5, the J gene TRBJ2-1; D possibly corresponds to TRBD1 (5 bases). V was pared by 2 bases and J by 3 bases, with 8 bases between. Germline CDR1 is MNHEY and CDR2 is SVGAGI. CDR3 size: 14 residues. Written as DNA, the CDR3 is TGTGCCAGCAGTTACCCTGGACACTACAATGAGCAGTTCTTC. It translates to CASSYPGHYNEQFF.

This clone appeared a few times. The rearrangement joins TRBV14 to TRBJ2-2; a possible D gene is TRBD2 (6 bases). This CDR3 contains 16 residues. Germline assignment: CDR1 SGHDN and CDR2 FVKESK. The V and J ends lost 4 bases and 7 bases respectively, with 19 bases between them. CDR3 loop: CASSLYVGGAHGELFF. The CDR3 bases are TGTGCCAGCAGCCTCTATGTCGGGGGAGCGCACGGGGAGCTGTTTTTT. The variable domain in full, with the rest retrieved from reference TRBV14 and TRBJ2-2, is EAGVTQFPSHSVIEKGQTVTLRCDPISGHDNLYWYRRVMGKEIKFLLHFVKESKQDESGMPNNRFLAERTGGTYSTLKVQPAELEDSGVYFCASSLYVGGAHGELFFGEGSRLTVL.

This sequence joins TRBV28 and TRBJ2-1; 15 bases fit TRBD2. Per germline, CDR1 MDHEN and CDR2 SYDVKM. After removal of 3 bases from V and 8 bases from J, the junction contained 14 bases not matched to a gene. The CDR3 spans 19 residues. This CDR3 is CASSFILGGTSGRSDEQFF. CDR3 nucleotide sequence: TGTGCCAGCAGTTTTATCCTCGGCGGGACTAGCGGGAGGTCAGATGAGCAGTTCTTC. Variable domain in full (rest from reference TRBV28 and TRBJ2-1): DVKVTQSSRYLVKRTGEKVFLECVQDMDHENMFWYRQDPGLGLRLIYFSYDVKMKEKGDIPEGYSVSREKKERFSLILESASTNQTSMYLCASSFILGGTSGRSDEQFFGPGTRLTVL.

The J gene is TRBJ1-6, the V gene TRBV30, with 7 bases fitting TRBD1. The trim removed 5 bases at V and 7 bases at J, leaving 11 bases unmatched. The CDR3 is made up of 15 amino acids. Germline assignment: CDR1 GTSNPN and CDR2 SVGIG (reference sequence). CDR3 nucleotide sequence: TGTGCCTGGGACCGACAGGGCGGAACGAATTCACCCCTCCACTTT. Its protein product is CAWDRQGGTNSPLHF.